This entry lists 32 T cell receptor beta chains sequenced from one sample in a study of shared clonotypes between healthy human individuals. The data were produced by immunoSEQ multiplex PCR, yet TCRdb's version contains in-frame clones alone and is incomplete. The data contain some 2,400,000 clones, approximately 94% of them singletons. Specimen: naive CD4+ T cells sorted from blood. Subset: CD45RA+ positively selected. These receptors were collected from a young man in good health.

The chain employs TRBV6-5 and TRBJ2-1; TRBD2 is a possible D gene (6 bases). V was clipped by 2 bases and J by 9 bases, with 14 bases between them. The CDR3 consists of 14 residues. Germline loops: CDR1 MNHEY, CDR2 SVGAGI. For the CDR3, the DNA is TGTGCCAGCAGTTACGTGTGGCTAGCGAGTGAGCAGTTCTTC. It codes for CASSYVWLASEQFF.

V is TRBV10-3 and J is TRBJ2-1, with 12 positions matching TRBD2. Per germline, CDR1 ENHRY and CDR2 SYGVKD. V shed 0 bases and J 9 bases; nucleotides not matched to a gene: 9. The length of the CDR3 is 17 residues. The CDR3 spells CAISESASGGAKGEQFF. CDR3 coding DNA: TGTGCCATCAGTGAGTCGGCTAGCGGGGGGGCCAAGGGTGAGCAGTTCTTC.

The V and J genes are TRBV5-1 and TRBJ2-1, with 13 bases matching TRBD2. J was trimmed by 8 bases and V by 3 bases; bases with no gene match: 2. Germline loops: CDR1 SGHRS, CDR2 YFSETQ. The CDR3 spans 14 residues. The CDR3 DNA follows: TGCGCCAGCAGCTCGACTAGCGGGAGGTATGAGCAGTTCTTC. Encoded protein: CASSSTSGRYEQFF.

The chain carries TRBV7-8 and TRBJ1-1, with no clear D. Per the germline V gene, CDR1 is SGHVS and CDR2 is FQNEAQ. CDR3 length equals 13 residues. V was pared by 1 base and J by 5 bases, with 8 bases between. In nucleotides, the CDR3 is TGTGCCAGCAGCTTAGTCACAGTAACTGAAGCTTTCTTT. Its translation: CASSLVTVTEAFF.

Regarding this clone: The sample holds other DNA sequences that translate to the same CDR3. This chain's CDR3 is CSVADRGNTEAFF. CDR3 DNA: TGCAGCGTCGCTGACAGGGGGAACACTGAAGCTTTCTTT. The chain carries TRBV29-1 and TRBJ1-1, with 8 bases aligning to TRBD1. V gave up 6 bases and J gave up 1 base; unmatched junction bases: 4. From germline, CDR1 is SQVTM and CDR2 ANQGSEA. The CDR3 runs 13 residues.

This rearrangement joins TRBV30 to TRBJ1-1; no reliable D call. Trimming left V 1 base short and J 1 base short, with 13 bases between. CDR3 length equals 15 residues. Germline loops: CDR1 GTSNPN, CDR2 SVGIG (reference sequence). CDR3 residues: CAWSAGRGENTEAFF. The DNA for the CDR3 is TGTGCCTGGAGTGCAGGACGTGGGGAGAACACTGAAGCTTTCTTT.

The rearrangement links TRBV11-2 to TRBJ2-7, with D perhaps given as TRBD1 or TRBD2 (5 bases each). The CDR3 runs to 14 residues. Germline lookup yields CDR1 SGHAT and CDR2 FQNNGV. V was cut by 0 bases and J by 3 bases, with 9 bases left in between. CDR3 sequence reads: CASSLDWDRYEQYF. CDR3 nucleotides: TGTGCCAGCAGCTTAGATTGGGACCGCTACGAGCAGTACTTC.

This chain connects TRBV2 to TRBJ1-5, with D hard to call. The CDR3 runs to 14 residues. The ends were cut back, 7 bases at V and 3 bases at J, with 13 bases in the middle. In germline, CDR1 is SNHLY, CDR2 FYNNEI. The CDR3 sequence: CASMARTHNQPQHF. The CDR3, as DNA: TGTGCCAGCATGGCGCGGACCCACAATCAGCCCCAGCATTTT.

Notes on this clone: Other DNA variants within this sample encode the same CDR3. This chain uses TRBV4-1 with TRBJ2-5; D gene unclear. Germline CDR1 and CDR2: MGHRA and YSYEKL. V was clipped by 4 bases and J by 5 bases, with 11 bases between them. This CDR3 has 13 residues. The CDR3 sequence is CASSLGVGETQYF. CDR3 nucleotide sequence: TGCGCCAGCAGCCTGGGCGTTGGGGAGACCCAGTACTTC.

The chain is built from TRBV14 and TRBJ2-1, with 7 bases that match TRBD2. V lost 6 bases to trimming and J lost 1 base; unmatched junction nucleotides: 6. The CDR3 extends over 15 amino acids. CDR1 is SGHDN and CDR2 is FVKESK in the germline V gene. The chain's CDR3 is CASRRSGVSYNEQFF. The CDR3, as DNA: TGTGCCAGCAGACGCAGCGGGGTGTCCTACAATGAGCAGTTCTTC.

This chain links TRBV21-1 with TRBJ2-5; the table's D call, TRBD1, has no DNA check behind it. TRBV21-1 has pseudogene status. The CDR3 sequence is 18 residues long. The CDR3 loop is CASSQPRAQGRWNETQYF. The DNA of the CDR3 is TGTGCCAGCAGCCAGCCACGGGCCCAGGGAAGATGGAATGAGACCCAGTACTTC.

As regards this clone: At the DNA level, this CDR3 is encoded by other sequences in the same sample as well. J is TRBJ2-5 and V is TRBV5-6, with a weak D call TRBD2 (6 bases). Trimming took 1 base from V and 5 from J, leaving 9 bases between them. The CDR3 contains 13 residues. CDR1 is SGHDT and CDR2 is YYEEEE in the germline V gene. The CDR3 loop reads CASSLLGRETQYF. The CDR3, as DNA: TGTGCCAGCAGCTTGTTGGGGAGGGAGACCCAGTACTTC.

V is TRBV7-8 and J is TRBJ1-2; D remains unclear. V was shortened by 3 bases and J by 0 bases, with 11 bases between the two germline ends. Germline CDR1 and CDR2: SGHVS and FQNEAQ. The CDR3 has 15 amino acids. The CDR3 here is CASSFSVLANYGYTF. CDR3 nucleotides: TGTGCCAGCAGCTTTTCGGTCTTAGCTAACTATGGCTACACCTTC.

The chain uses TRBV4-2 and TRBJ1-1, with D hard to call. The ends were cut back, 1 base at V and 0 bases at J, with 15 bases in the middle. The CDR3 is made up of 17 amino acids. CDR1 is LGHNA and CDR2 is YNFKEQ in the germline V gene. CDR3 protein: CASSQVISRLMNTEAFF. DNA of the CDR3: TGTGCCAGCAGCCAAGTAATAAGTCGCCTCATGAACACTGAAGCTTTCTTT.

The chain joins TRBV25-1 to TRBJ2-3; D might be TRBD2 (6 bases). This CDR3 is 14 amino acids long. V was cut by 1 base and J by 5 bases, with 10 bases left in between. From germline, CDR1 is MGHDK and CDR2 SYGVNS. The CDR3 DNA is TGTGCCAGCAGTGAATCGGGAGCGGGAGATACGCAGTATTTT. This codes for CASSESGAGDTQYF.

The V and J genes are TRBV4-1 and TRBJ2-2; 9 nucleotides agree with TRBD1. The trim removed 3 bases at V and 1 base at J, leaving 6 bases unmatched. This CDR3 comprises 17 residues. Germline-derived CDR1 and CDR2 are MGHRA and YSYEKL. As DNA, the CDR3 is TGCGCCAGCAGCCAGGCCGGGACAGGGAGGAACACCGGGGAGCTGTTTTTT. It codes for CASSQAGTGRNTGELFF.

The CDR3 here is CAWGLKGWAEAFF. The CDR3 DNA is TGTGCCTGGGGTTTAAAGGGTTGGGCTGAAGCTTTCTTT. The chain is built from TRBV30 and TRBJ1-1, with D uncertain. V lost 5 bases and J lost 6, with 16 bases in between. CDR1 and CDR2 (germline): GTSNPN, SVGIG (reference sequence). The CDR3 totals 13 residues.

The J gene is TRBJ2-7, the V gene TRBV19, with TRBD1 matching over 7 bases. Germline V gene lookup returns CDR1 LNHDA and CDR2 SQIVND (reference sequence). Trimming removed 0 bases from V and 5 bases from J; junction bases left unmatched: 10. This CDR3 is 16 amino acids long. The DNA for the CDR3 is TGTGCCAGTAGTATAGATCACGCGACAGGGTTTAACGAGCAGTACTTC. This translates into CASSIDHATGFNEQYF.

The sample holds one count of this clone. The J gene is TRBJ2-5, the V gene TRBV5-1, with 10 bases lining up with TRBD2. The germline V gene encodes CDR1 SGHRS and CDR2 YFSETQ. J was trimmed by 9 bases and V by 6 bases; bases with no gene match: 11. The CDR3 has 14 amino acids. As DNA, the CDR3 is TGCGCCAGCAACGACGACCTAGCGGGAGTATCCCAGTACTTC. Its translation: CASNDDLAGVSQYF.

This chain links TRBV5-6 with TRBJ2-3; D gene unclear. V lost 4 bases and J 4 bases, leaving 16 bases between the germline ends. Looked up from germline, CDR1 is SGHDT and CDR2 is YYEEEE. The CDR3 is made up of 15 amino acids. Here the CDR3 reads CASSRTQTSPDTQYF. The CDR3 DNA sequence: TGTGCCAGCAGCCGGACCCAAACCAGTCCAGATACGCAGTATTTT.

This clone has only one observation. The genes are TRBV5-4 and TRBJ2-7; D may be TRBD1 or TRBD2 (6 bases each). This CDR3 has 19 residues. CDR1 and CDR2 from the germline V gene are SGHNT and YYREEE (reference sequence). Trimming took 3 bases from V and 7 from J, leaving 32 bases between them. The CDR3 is CASSSPKLGGQSYLEEQYF. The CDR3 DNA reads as TGTGCCAGCAGCTCGCCTAAGTTGGGAGGACAGTCTTACCTGGAGGAGCAGTACTTC.

The CDR3 coding sequence is TGTGCCAGCAGTTATGTTTACAATGAGCAGTTCTTC. As protein: CASSYVYNEQFF. V is TRBV6-6 and J is TRBJ2-1, with D unclear. V shed 3 bases and J shed 4 bases, with 4 bases lying between them. Looked up from germline, CDR1 is MNHNY and CDR2 is SVGAGI (reference sequence). The CDR3 runs 12 residues.

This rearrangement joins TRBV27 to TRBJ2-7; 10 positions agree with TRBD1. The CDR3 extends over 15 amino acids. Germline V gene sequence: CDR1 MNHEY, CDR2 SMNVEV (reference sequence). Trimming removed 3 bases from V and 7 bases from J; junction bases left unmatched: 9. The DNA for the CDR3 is TGTGCCAGCAGTTTCCGGGACAGGGGATATGGGGAGCAGTACTTC. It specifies CASSFRDRGYGEQYF.

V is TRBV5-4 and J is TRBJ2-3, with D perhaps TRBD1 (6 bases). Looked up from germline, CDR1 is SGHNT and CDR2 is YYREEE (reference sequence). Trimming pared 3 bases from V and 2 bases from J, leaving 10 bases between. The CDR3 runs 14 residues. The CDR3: CASSSQGYTDTQYF. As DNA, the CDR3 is TGTGCCAGCAGCTCCCAGGGGTACACAGATACGCAGTATTTT.

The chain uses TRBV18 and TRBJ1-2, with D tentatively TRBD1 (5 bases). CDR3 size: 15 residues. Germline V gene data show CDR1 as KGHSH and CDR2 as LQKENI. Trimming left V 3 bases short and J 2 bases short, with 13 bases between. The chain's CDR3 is CASSPSTTANYGYTF. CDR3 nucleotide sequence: TGTGCCAGCTCACCCTCGACGACAGCCAACTATGGCTACACCTTC.

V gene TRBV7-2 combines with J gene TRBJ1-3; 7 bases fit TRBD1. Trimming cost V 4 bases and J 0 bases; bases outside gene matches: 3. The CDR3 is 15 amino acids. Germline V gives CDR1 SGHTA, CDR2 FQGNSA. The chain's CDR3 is CASSSDRDSGNTIYF. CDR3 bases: TGTGCCAGCAGCTCCGACAGGGACTCTGGAAACACCATATATTTT. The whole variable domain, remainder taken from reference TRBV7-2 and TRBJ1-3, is GAGVSQSPSNKVTEKGKDVELRCDPISGHTALYWYRQSLGQGLEFLIYFQGNSAPDKSGLPSDRFSAERTGGSVSTLTIQRTQQEDSAVYLCASSSDRDSGNTIYFGEGSWLTVV.

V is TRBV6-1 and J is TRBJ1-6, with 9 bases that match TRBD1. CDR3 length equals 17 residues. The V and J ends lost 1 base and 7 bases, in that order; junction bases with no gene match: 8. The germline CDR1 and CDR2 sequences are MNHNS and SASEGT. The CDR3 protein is CASSEVTGGAGNSPLHF. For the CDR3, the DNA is TGTGCCAGCAGTGAAGTTACAGGGGGCGCCGGGAATTCACCCCTCCACTTT.

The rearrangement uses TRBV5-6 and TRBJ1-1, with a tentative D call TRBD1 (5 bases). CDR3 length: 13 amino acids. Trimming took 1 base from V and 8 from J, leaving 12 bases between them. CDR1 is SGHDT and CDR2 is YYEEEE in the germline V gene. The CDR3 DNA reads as TGTGCCAGCAGCTTGAGGCAGGGTGTGGAAGCTTTCTTT. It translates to CASSLRQGVEAFF.

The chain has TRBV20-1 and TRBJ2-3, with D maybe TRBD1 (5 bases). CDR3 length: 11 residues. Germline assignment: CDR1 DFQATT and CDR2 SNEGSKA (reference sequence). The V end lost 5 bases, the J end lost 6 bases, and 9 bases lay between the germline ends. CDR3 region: CSAHRSDTQYF. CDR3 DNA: TGCAGTGCTCACAGGAGCGATACGCAGTATTTT.

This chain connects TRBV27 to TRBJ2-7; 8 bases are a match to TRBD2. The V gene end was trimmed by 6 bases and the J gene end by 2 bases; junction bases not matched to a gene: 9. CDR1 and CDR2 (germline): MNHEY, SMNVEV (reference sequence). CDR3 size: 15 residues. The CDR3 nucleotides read TGTGCCAGCAGAGTAGGACTAGCTGCGACCTACGAGCAGTACTTC. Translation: CASRVGLAATYEQYF.

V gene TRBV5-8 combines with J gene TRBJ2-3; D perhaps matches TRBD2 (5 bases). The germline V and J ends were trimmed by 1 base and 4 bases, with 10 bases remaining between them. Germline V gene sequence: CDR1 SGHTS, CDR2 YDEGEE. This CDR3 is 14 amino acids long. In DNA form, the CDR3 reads TGTGCCAGCAGCTTGACTAGATTTTCAGATACGCAGTATTTT. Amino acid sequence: CASSLTRFSDTQYF.

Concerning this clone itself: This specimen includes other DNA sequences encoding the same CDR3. The CDR3 bases are TGTGCCAGCAGCTTAGACAGGGGTACAGATACGCAGTATTTT. Translating gives CASSLDRGTDTQYF. The rearrangement uses TRBV11-2 and TRBJ2-3; D might be TRBD1 (6 bases). This CDR3 has 14 residues. The V end lost 0 bases, the J end lost 3 bases, and 7 bases lay between the germline ends. Germline V CDR1 and CDR2: SGHAT, FQNNGV.